Listed below are T cell receptor beta chains from one sample, sequenced in a study of CD8 T cells in Susac syndrome. TCRdb reprocessed the immunoSEQ multiplex PCR reads with MiXCR, giving one entry per CDR3 protein. The sample lists some 100,000 distinct CDR3 sequences, roughly 91% occurring once. Material: CD4+ T cells from PBMCs. The receptors derive from a human donor in good health. CDR3s include the opening cysteine and the closing phenylalanine or tryptophan. The order of the fields is clone size, D gene, J gene, V gene, CDR3 DNA, CDR3 protein. A D gene is named only where the DNA matches it firmly. Clone size appears in some rows only: once, few, many, or a class for an expanded clone.

abundance: NA
d_gene: NA
j_gene: TRBJ2-2
v_gene: TRBV2
CDR3nt: TGTGCCAGCAGTGTTGTGACCATTCCCGGGGAGCTGTTTTTT
CDR3aa: CASSVVTIPGELFF

abundance: NA
d_gene: NA
j_gene: TRBJ1-6
v_gene: TRBV7-2
CDR3nt: TGTGCCAGCAGCTTAGCAGGGGCTTGGGGAGAAAATTCACCCCTCCACTTT
CDR3aa: CASSLAGAWGENSPLHF

abundance: NA
d_gene: NA
j_gene: TRBJ2-1
v_gene: TRBV3-1
CDR3nt: TGTGCCAGCAGCCAAACCAGGGTCAATGAGCAGTTCTTC
CDR3aa: CASSQTRVNEQFF

abundance: few
d_gene: TRBD1
j_gene: TRBJ2-7
v_gene: TRBV9
CDR3nt: TGTGCCAGCAGCGAGGACAGGGCCGGCGAGCAGTACTTC
CDR3aa: CASSEDRAGEQYF

abundance: NA
d_gene: NA
j_gene: TRBJ1-5
v_gene: TRBV12-3/TRBV12-4
CDR3nt: TGTGCCAGCAGCCTACTGGGTCAGCCCCAGCATTTT
CDR3aa: CASSLLGQPQHF

abundance: NA
d_gene: TRBD1
j_gene: TRBJ2-7
v_gene: TRBV5-1
CDR3nt: TGCGCCAGCAGCTTGGGAGGACAGGGGGCAAACGAGCAGTACTTC
CDR3aa: CASSLGGQGANEQYF

abundance: NA
d_gene: TRBD2
j_gene: TRBJ2-1
v_gene: TRBV3-1
CDR3nt: TGTGCCAGCAGCGGGGCTAGCGGGAGCAATGAGCAGTTCTTC
CDR3aa: CASSGASGSNEQFF

abundance: NA
d_gene: NA
j_gene: TRBJ2-6
v_gene: TRBV29-1
CDR3nt: TGCAGCGTTGTGTTATCTGGGGCCAACGTCCTGACTTTC
CDR3aa: CSVVLSGANVLTF

abundance: few
d_gene: NA
j_gene: TRBJ2-7
v_gene: TRBV6-5
CDR3nt: TGTGCCAGCAGTTACTCTAGCGACGAGCAGTACTTC
CDR3aa: CASSYSSDEQYF

abundance: NA
d_gene: TRBD1
j_gene: TRBJ2-7
v_gene: TRBV7-2
CDR3nt: TGTGCCAGCAGCCTTCAGCCCCAGACAGGGCTAAACGAGCAGTACTTC
CDR3aa: CASSLQPQTGLNEQYF

abundance: few
d_gene: TRBD1
j_gene: TRBJ2-7
v_gene: TRBV7-2
CDR3nt: TGTGCCAGCAGCCCGGACAGGAGGCAGTACTTC
CDR3aa: CASSPDRRQYF

abundance: NA
d_gene: NA
j_gene: TRBJ2-5
v_gene: TRBV29-1
CDR3nt: TGCAGCGCAACCGGTCGGACAGTCCAAGAGACCCAGTACTTC
CDR3aa: CSATGRTVQETQYF

abundance: NA
d_gene: TRBD1
j_gene: TRBJ1-2
v_gene: TRBV19
CDR3nt: TGTGCCAGTAGTCCAGGACAGGAAATCTATGGCTACACCTTC
CDR3aa: CASSPGQEIYGYTF

abundance: NA
d_gene: TRBD2
j_gene: TRBJ2-1
v_gene: TRBV7-2
CDR3nt: TGTGCCAGCAGCTTACGGGGGGGGAATGAGCAGTTCTTC
CDR3aa: CASSLRGGNEQFF

abundance: NA
d_gene: NA
j_gene: TRBJ1-4
v_gene: TRBV20-1
CDR3nt: TGCAGTGCTAGAGACACGGGGGCGCTCTTAGGAGAAAAACTGTTTTTT
CDR3aa: CSARDTGALLGEKLFF

abundance: NA
d_gene: NA
j_gene: TRBJ1-1
v_gene: TRBV6-2/TRBV6-3
CDR3nt: TGTGCCAGCAGGCCGGGACGGTCGAACACTGAAGCTTTCTTT
CDR3aa: CASRPGRSNTEAFF

abundance: NA
d_gene: NA
j_gene: TRBJ2-2
v_gene: TRBV6-2/TRBV6-3
CDR3nt: TGTGCCAGCAGTTACTCGATAGGGGGGCCCACCGGGGAGCTGTTTTTT
CDR3aa: CASSYSIGGPTGELFF

abundance: NA
d_gene: NA
j_gene: TRBJ1-2
v_gene: TRBV12-3/TRBV12-4
CDR3nt: TGTGCCAGCAGCCCCAGGGGATCGGATGGCTACACCTTC
CDR3aa: CASSPRGSDGYTF

abundance: NA
d_gene: TRBD2
j_gene: TRBJ2-3
v_gene: TRBV12-3/TRBV12-4
CDR3nt: TGTGCCAGCAGCAGCTATAGCGGGAGTGCAGATACGCAGTATTTT
CDR3aa: CASSSYSGSADTQYF

abundance: few
d_gene: NA
j_gene: TRBJ2-7
v_gene: TRBV3-1
CDR3nt: TGTGCCAGCAGCCAAGAAGGGGCTTCGGGTACCGAGCAGTACTTC
CDR3aa: CASSQEGASGTEQYF

abundance: NA
d_gene: NA
j_gene: TRBJ1-5
v_gene: TRBV28
CDR3nt: TGTGCCAGCAGACGAGAAAGGGGCAATCAGCCCCAGCATTTT
CDR3aa: CASRRERGNQPQHF

abundance: NA
d_gene: NA
j_gene: TRBJ1-1
v_gene: TRBV7-3
CDR3nt: TGTGCCAGCAGCTTAAATCGGGCAGGGGTTCCCACTGAAGCTTTCTTT
CDR3aa: CASSLNRAGVPTEAFF

abundance: NA
d_gene: TRBD1
j_gene: TRBJ2-2
v_gene: TRBV7-8
CDR3nt: TGTGCCAGCAGCTTAGTTAGGTTAAGTGGGACAGGTATCGGCGGGGAGCTGTTTTTT
CDR3aa: CASSLVRLSGTGIGGELFF

abundance: NA
d_gene: NA
j_gene: TRBJ1-3
v_gene: TRBV15
CDR3nt: TGTGCCACCAGCAGCCGGGACTTTGGAAACACCATATATTTT
CDR3aa: CATSSRDFGNTIYF

abundance: once
d_gene: NA
j_gene: TRBJ2-7
v_gene: TRBV6-2/TRBV6-3
CDR3nt: TGCGCTGCGGCAGACCCCTACGGCGAGCAGTACTTC
CDR3aa: CAAADPYGEQYF

abundance: NA
d_gene: NA
j_gene: TRBJ1-2
v_gene: TRBV3-1
CDR3nt: TGTGCCAGCAGCCAAGAGACGCAGGCCAGGCGCTACACCTTC
CDR3aa: CASSQETQARRYTF

abundance: NA
d_gene: NA
j_gene: TRBJ2-3
v_gene: TRBV11-2
CDR3nt: TGTGCCAGCAGCTTCTGGGCGCAGGGCAATGATACGCAGTATTTT
CDR3aa: CASSFWAQGNDTQYF

abundance: NA
d_gene: TRBD2
j_gene: TRBJ2-2
v_gene: TRBV2
CDR3nt: TGTGCCAGCAGGACCGGCTCCCGCGGGAGCAACACCGGGGAGCTGTTTTTT
CDR3aa: CASRTGSRGSNTGELFF

abundance: few
d_gene: TRBD2
j_gene: TRBJ2-5
v_gene: TRBV19
CDR3nt: TGTGCCAGTAGTGTAGCGGGGGGGAAAGAGACCCAGTACTTC
CDR3aa: CASSVAGGKETQYF

abundance: NA
d_gene: NA
j_gene: TRBJ2-3
v_gene: TRBV20-1
CDR3nt: TGCAGTGCTGGTGGCGGCTTCACAGATACGCAGTATTTT
CDR3aa: CSAGGGFTDTQYF

abundance: once
d_gene: TRBD2
j_gene: TRBJ2-7
v_gene: TRBV20-1
CDR3nt: TGCAGTGCCCCAACGGGAGGCCTCTACGAGCAGTACTTC
CDR3aa: CSAPTGGLYEQYF

abundance: NA
d_gene: NA
j_gene: TRBJ1-2
v_gene: TRBV4-3
CDR3nt: TGCGCCAGCAGCCAAGCGCAGGGCGATGGCTACACCTTC
CDR3aa: CASSQAQGDGYTF

abundance: NA
d_gene: NA
j_gene: TRBJ1-1
v_gene: TRBV4-2
CDR3nt: TGTGCCAGCAGCCAAGTTTCCTCCAGGGGTTACACTGAAGCTTTCTTT
CDR3aa: CASSQVSSRGYTEAFF

abundance: once
d_gene: NA
j_gene: TRBJ1-1
v_gene: TRBV21-1
CDR3nt: TGTGCCAGCAGCAGTGAATCAGGGGACACTGAAGCTTTCTTT
CDR3aa: CASSSESGDTEAFF

abundance: NA
d_gene: NA
j_gene: TRBJ1-1
v_gene: TRBV7-9
CDR3nt: TGTGCCAGCAGCTTTTTCGGCGGAGCCAGCCTTGAAGCTTTCTTT
CDR3aa: CASSFFGGASLEAFF

abundance: NA
d_gene: TRBD2
j_gene: TRBJ2-7
v_gene: TRBV7-3
CDR3nt: TGTGCCAGCAGTCCCGGTGGGACTAGCTACGAGCAGTACTTC
CDR3aa: CASSPGGTSYEQYF

abundance: NA
d_gene: NA
j_gene: TRBJ2-4
v_gene: TRBV6-5
CDR3nt: TGTGCCAGCAGTTACTCGAACAGTGGGACGGCCAAAAACATTCAGTACTTC
CDR3aa: CASSYSNSGTAKNIQYF

abundance: NA
d_gene: NA
j_gene: TRBJ2-5
v_gene: TRBV7-2
CDR3nt: TGTGCCAGCAGCTTAGACCCCCTCCACCAAGAGACCCAGTACTTC
CDR3aa: CASSLDPLHQETQYF

abundance: NA
d_gene: NA
j_gene: TRBJ2-1
v_gene: TRBV20-1
CDR3nt: TGCAGTGCTAGTCGTGGACCTAATGAGCAGTTCTTC
CDR3aa: CSASRGPNEQFF

abundance: NA
d_gene: NA
j_gene: TRBJ1-5
v_gene: TRBV4-2
CDR3nt: TGTGCCAGCAGCCAAGAAATCAGGGACCCATGGCCGCCCCAGCATTTT
CDR3aa: CASSQEIRDPWPPQHF

abundance: NA
d_gene: NA
j_gene: TRBJ2-2
v_gene: TRBV5-1
CDR3nt: TGCGCCAGCCACCTGGGTGCGAGCACCGGGGAGCTGTTTTTT
CDR3aa: CASHLGASTGELFF

abundance: NA
d_gene: NA
j_gene: TRBJ1-2
v_gene: TRBV7-6
CDR3nt: TGTGCCAGCAGCGGATCGGGGGGCTATGGCTACACCTTC
CDR3aa: CASSGSGGYGYTF

abundance: NA
d_gene: NA
j_gene: TRBJ2-7
v_gene: TRBV20-1
CDR3nt: TGCAGTGCTAGAGGAGGGCACGAGCAGTACTTC
CDR3aa: CSARGGHEQYF

abundance: once
d_gene: TRBD2
j_gene: TRBJ2-7
v_gene: TRBV5-1
CDR3nt: TGCGCCAGCAGGTACGATAGCGGGAGGATATACGAGCAGTACTTC
CDR3aa: CASRYDSGRIYEQYF

abundance: once
d_gene: NA
j_gene: TRBJ2-5
v_gene: TRBV12-3/TRBV12-4
CDR3nt: TGTGCCAGCAGTTTCCCCGACCAAGAGACCCAGTACTTC
CDR3aa: CASSFPDQETQYF

abundance: NA
d_gene: TRBD1
j_gene: TRBJ2-5
v_gene: TRBV3-1
CDR3nt: TGTGCCAGCAGCCAAGAAGGGCCCTGGGACAGGGTGTTCCAAGAGACCCAGTACTTC
CDR3aa: CASSQEGPWDRVFQETQYF

abundance: NA
d_gene: NA
j_gene: TRBJ1-2
v_gene: TRBV20-1
CDR3nt: TGCAGTGCTAGAGGGCAGCCAGGCGATGGCTACACCTTC
CDR3aa: CSARGQPGDGYTF

abundance: NA
d_gene: TRBD1
j_gene: TRBJ2-2
v_gene: TRBV3-1
CDR3nt: TGTGCCAGCCGGACAGGGTTGGACACCGGGGAGCTGTTTTTT
CDR3aa: CASRTGLDTGELFF

abundance: NA
d_gene: NA
j_gene: TRBJ2-1
v_gene: TRBV19
CDR3nt: TGTGCCAGTAGCCAAATGGACCTTGGTGAGCAGTTCTTC
CDR3aa: CASSQMDLGEQFF

abundance: NA
d_gene: NA
j_gene: TRBJ1-1
v_gene: TRBV30
CDR3nt: TGTGCCTGGAGGGCAGGGAGGGACACTGAAGCTTTCTTT
CDR3aa: CAWRAGRDTEAFF

abundance: NA
d_gene: TRBD1
j_gene: TRBJ2-4
v_gene: TRBV7-2
CDR3nt: TGTGCCAGCAGCCCAGGACAGGGGGCGACCAAAAACATTCAGTACTTC
CDR3aa: CASSPGQGATKNIQYF

abundance: once
d_gene: NA
j_gene: TRBJ2-7
v_gene: TRBV14
CDR3nt: TGTGCCAGCAGCCCCCACCCCTTCTACGAGCAGTACTTC
CDR3aa: CASSPHPFYEQYF

abundance: NA
d_gene: NA
j_gene: TRBJ1-1
v_gene: TRBV20-1
CDR3nt: TGCAGTGCCCCGGGACACAACACTGAAGCTTTCTTT
CDR3aa: CSAPGHNTEAFF